This entry is about one T cell receptor beta chain. No antigen is known for it. Generated by immunoSEQ multiplex PCR, the TCRdb table keeps only in-frame clones and is missing some. The table lists under 40,000 clones, approximately 93% of them singletons. This specimen comes from a study of T cells in tuberculosis. General observations from the study: Samples were chosen by availability of cryopreserved specimens.

Trimming removed 0 bases at V and 5 bases at J, with 10 bases between. CDR1 and CDR2 from the germline V gene are SNHLY and FYNNEI. The CDR3 runs 14 residues. The receptor was derived from a donor between 10 and 29 years old with latent tuberculosis or without tuberculosis infection. Sequencing was carried out using PBMCs. V gene TRBV2 combines with J gene TRBJ2-5; D is possibly TRBD1 (6 bases). Here the CDR3 reads CASSEAGGSETQYF. CDR3 DNA: TGTGCCAGCAGTGAAGCAGGGGGTTCGGAGACCCAGTACTTC.